This record covers a single T cell receptor (beta chain). Its antigen remains unknown. Its ends do not fully match the called genes, so a read error is possible. The data were taken from a study of blood T cells in healthy people across ages. Study conclusions and caveats: Per million T cells, TCR beta diversity dropped roughly linearly as age increased. There was no known CMV status for donors, so expanded clonotype changes were possibly confounded.

Total RNA extracted from each sample amounted to at least 6 micrograms. It was with a sample-barcoded 5' primer and a J-beta primer mix that a second PCR of roughly 6 to 11 cycles was run. TCRdb reprocessed the 5' RACE reads via MiXCR and lists one record per CDR3 protein. The sample carries 1.5 million to 2 million distinct CDR3 sequences, about two fifths recorded once. The CDR3 has 16 amino acids. Sequencing was carried out using blood. The chain carries TRBV12-3 or TRBV12-4 and TRBJ2-6, with D perhaps TRBD2 (5 bases). This receptor was identified in a human donor in good health. The CDR3 region is CANSFGVNSGANVLTF. DNA of the CDR3: TGTGCCAACAGTTTCGGGGTTAACTCTGGGGCCAACGTCCTGACTTTC.